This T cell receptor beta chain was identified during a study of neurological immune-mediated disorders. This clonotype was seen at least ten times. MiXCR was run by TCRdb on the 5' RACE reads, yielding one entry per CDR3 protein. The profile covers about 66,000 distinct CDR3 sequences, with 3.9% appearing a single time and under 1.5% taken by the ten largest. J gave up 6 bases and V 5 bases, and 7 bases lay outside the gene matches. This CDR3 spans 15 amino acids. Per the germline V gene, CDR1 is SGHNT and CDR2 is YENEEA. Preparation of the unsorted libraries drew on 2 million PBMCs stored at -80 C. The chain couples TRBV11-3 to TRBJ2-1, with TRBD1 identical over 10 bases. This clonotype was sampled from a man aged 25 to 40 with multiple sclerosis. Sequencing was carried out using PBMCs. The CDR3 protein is CASSPRTGGINEQFF. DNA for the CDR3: TGTGCCAGCAGCCCACGGACAGGGGGAATCAATGAGCAGTTCTTC.